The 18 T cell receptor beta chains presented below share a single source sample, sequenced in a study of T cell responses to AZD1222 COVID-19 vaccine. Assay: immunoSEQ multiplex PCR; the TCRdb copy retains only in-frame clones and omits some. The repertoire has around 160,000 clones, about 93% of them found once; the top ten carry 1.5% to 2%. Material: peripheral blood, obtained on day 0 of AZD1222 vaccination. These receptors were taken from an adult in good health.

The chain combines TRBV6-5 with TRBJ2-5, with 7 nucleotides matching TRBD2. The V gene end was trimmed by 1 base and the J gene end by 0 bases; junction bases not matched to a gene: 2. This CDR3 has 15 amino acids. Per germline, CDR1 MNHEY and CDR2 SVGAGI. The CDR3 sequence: CASSYLGTNQETQYF. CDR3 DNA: TGTGCCAGCAGTTACTTAGGGACTAACCAAGAGACCCAGTACTTC.

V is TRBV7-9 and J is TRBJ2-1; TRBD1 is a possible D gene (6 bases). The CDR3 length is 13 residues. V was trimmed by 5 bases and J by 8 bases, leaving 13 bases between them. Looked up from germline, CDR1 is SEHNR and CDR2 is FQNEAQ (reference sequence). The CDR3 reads CASSQMGQDEQFF. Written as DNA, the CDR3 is TGTGCCAGCAGCCAGATGGGACAAGATGAGCAGTTCTTC.

The CDR3 loop is CASSHPPGELFF. Written as DNA, the CDR3 is TGTGCCAGCAGCCACCCACCCGGGGAGCTGTTTTTT. The rearrangement links TRBV3-1 (or the pseudogene TRBV3-2) to TRBJ2-2; D unresolved. The CDR3 is made up of 12 amino acids. From germline, CDR1 is LGHDT and CDR2 YNNKEL (reference sequence). V lost 3 bases, J lost 6 bases, and 5 bases lay in between.

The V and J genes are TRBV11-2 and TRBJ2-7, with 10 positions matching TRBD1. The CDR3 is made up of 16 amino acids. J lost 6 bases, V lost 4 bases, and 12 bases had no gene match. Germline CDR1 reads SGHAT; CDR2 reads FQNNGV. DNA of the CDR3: TGTGCCAGCAGCTCTTTCCCGGGACAGGGGATCGGCGAGCAGTACTTC. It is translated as CASSSFPGQGIGEQYF. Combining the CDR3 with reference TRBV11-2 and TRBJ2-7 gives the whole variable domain EAGVAQSPRYKIIEKRQSVAFWCNPISGHATLYWYQQILGQGPKLLIQFQNNGVVDDSQLPKDRFSAERLKGVDSTLKIQPAKLEDSAVYLCASSSFPGQGIGEQYFGPGTRLTVT.

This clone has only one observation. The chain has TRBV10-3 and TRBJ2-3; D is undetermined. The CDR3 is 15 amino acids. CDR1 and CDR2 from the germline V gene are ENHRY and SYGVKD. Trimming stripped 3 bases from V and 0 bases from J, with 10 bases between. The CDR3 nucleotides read TGTGCCATCAGTGAAGAAGCGAAAAGCACAGATACGCAGTATTTT. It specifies CAISEEAKSTDTQYF.

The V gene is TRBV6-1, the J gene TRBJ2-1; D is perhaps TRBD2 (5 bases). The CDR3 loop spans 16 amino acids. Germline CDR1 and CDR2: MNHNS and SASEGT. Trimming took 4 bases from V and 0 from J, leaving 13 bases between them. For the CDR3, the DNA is TGTGCCAGCAGTGTACTAGACTCGAGCTCCTACAATGAGCAGTTCTTC. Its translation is CASSVLDSSSYNEQFF.

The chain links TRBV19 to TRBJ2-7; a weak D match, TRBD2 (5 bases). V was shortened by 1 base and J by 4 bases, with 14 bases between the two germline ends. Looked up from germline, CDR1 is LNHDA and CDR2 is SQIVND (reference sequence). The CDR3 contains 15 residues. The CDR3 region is CASSIARRIGYEQYF. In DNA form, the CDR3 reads TGTGCCAGTAGTATAGCGAGGAGGATTGGTTACGAGCAGTACTTC. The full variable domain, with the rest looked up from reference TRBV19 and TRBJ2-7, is DGGITQSPKYLFRKEGQNVTLSCEQNLNHDAMYWYRQDPGQGLRLIYYSQIVNDFQKGDIAEGYSVSREKKESFPLTVTSAQKNPTAFYLCASSIARRIGYEQYFGPGTRLTVT.

In nucleotides, the CDR3 is TGTGCCTGGAGTGTAGATGGGGGGGGAAATCAGCCCCAGCATTTT. Its translation: CAWSVDGGGNQPQHF. The chain joins TRBV30 to TRBJ1-5, with a weak D call TRBD1 (5 bases). Germline-derived CDR1 and CDR2 are GTSNPN and SVGIG (reference sequence). This CDR3 spans 15 amino acids. The V end lost 0 bases, the J end lost 4 bases, and 13 bases lay between the germline ends.

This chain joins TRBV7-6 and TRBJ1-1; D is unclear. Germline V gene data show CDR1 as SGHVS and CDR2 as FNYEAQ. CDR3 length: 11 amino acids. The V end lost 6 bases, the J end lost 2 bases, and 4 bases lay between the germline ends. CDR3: CASSLNTEAFF. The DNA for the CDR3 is TGTGCCAGCAGTCTTAACACTGAAGCTTTCTTT.

The CDR3 loop reads CATRGTADTEAFF. The CDR3 DNA sequence: TGTGCCACCAGGGGGACTGCGGACACTGAAGCTTTCTTT. The chain links TRBV24-1 to TRBJ1-1, with D possibly matching TRBD1 (5 bases). V was pared by 7 bases and J by 3 bases, with 11 bases between. This CDR3 region has 13 residues. CDR1 and CDR2 from the germline V gene are KGHDR and SFDVKD.

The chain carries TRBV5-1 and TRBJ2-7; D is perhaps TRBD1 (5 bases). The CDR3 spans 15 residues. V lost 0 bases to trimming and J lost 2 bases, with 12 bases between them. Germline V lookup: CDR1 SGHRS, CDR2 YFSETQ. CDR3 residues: CASSLVGQITYEQYF. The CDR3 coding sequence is TGCGCCAGCAGCTTGGTGGGGCAGATAACCTACGAGCAGTACTTC.

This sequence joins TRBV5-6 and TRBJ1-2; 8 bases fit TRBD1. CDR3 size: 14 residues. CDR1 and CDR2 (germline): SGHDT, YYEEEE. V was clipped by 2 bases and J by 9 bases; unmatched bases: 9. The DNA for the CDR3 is TGTGCCAGCAGCTTACTAACAGGGGGATGGCGCTACACCTTC. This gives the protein CASSLLTGGWRYTF.

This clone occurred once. The CDR3, as DNA: TGTGCCAGCAGCTCGCGGACTGCCGCCGAAGAAGGAGAGCAGTTCTTC. Amino acids: CASSSRTAAEEGEQFF. The rearrangement joins TRBV7-9 to TRBJ2-1; tentative D call: TRBD2 (5 bases). The CDR3 consists of 16 residues. The V and J ends lost 4 bases and 10 bases respectively, with 23 bases between them. Per the germline V gene, CDR1 is SEHNR and CDR2 is FQNEAQ (reference sequence).

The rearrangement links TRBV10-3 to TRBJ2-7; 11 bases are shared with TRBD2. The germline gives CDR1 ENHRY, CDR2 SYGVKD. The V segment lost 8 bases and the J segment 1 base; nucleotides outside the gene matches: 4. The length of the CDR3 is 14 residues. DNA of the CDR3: TGTGCCATCTCTAGCGGGAGGACGTCCTACGAGCAGTACTTC. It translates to CAISSGRTSYEQYF.

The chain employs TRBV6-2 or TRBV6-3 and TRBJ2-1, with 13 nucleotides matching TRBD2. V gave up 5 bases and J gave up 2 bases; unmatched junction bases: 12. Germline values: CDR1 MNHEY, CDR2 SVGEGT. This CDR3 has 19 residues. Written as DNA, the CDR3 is TGTGCCAGCAGTCCGGGAACTAGCGGGAGGGCCAGGGCCTACAATGAGCAGTTCTTC. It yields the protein CASSPGTSGRARAYNEQFF.

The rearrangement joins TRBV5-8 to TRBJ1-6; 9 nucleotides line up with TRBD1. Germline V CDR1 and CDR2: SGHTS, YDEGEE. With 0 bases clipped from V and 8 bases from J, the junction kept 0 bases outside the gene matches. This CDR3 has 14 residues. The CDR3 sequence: CASSLGQGDSPLHF. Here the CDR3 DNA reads TGTGCCAGCAGCTTGGGACAGGGGGATTCACCCCTCCACTTT. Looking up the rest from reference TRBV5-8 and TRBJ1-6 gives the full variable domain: EAGVTQSPTHLIKTRGQQATLRCSPISGHTSVYWYQQALGLGLQFLLWYDEGEERNRGNFPPRFSGRQFPNYSSELNVNALELEDSALYLCASSLGQGDSPLHFGNGTRLTVT.

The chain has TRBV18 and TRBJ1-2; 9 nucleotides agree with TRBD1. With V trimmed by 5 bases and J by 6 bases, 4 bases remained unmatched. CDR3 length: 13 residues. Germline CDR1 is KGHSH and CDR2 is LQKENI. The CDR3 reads CASSTQGADGYTF. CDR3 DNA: TGTGCCAGCTCAACACAGGGGGCTGATGGCTACACCTTC.

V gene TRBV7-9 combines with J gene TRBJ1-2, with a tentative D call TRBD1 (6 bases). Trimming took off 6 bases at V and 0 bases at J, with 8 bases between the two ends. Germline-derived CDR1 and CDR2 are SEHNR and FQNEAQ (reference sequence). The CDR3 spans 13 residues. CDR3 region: CASSQGTNYGYTF. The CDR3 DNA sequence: TGTGCCAGCAGTCAGGGGACTAACTATGGCTACACCTTC.